This T cell receptor beta chain was profiled in a study of blood T cells in healthy people across ages. Study findings and constraints: Diversity of TCR beta correlated strongly with naive T cell percentage.

Each donor's blood draw was roughly 10 milliliters of peripheral blood. At least 6.5 million PBMCs were isolated per sample. Together with a sample-barcoded 5' primer, a J-beta primer mix was included in a second PCR lasting roughly 6 to 12 cycles. MiXCR, run by TCRdb on the 5' RACE reads, gives a single entry per CDR3 protein. The sample has over 700,000 distinct CDR3 sequences, approximately 55% seen once. Trimming pared 5 bases from V and 0 bases from J, leaving 15 bases between. Per germline, CDR1 SGHTS and CDR2 YDEGEE. This CDR3 has 17 residues. For this clonotype: Its antigen is not known.

V usage is TRBV5-8 and J usage is TRBJ2-6, with D possibly matching TRBD1 (5 bases). This TCR derives from a man older than 75 in good health. The sequencing input was blood. This chain's CDR3 is CASRQMGPLSGANVLTF. The CDR3 DNA follows: TGTGCCAGCAGACAAATGGGGCCTCTCTCTGGGGCCAACGTCCTGACTTTC.